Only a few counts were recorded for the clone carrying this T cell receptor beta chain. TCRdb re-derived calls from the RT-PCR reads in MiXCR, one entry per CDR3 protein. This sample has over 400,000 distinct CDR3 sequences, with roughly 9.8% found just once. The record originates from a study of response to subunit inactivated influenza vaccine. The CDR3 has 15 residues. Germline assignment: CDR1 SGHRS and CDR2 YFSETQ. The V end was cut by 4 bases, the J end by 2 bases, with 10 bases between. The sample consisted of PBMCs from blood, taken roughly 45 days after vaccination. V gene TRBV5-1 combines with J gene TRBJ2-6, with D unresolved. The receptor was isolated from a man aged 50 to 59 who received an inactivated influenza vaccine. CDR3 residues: CASSIGHTGANVLTF. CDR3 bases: TGCGCCAGCAGCATCGGGCACACTGGGGCCAACGTCCTGACTTTC.